This T cell receptor beta chain derives from a study of shared clonotypes between healthy human individuals. Findings and caveats of the study: Memory subsets had estimated richness that was generally smaller than that of naive subsets.

In germline, CDR1 is KGHSH, CDR2 LQKENI. The trim removed 1 base at V and 8 bases at J, leaving 4 bases unmatched. The CDR3 totals 14 residues. Within Nashville, Tennessee resided all donors, each a Caucasian adult. To note about this clone: Its target is not known.

The test was conducted at deep level. Produced via immunoSEQ multiplex PCR; TCRdb's table is partial and in-frame only. Of roughly 500,000 clones listed, around 96% are singletons. This TCR was sampled from a woman aged 25-40 years in good health. The gene calls are TRBV18 and TRBJ1-4; 7 nucleotides line up with TRBD1. Sequenced: naive CD4+ T cells sorted from blood. Stated subset: CD45RA+ positively selected. The CDR3 protein is CASSPRDSREKLFF. CDR3 bases: TGTGCCAGCTCACCACGGGACAGTCGAGAAAAACTGTTTTTT.